This T cell receptor beta chain is from a study of T cell responses to AZD1222 COVID-19 vaccine. As regards this clone: As yet, its antigen is unknown.

Study findings and constraints: Donors, mostly white British, included more females; clonal diversity was possibly underestimated. Sampling captured repertoires only after the peak T cell response. Spike-spanning, vaccine-associated CD4 TCRs were dominant at 160-218 and 743-854.

Sequencing was performed with immunoSEQ multiplex PCR; in TCRdb, only in-frame clones are kept and a portion is missing. The sample contains roughly 180,000 clones, 80% to 90% of which appear only once. The CDR3 is made up of 18 amino acids. From germline, CDR1 is SGDLS and CDR2 YYNGEE. Trimming took off 3 bases at V and 1 base at J, with 19 bases between the two ends. This clonotype was sampled from an adult in good health. The source was peripheral blood, collected on day 0 of AZD1222 vaccination. The chain combines TRBV9 with TRBJ2-2, with a weak D call TRBD2 (6 bases). CDR3: CASSGPIGRGGNTGELFF. CDR3 DNA: TGTGCCAGCAGCGGGCCTATAGGGCGGGGTGGGAACACCGGGGAGCTGTTTTTT.